What follows are 18 T cell receptor beta chains derived from one specimen sequenced in a study of cytomegalovirus exposure and HLA in healthy donors. Use of 60 Vbeta and 13 Jbeta primers characterized the PCR. Only in-frame clones appear in the TCRdb table, and some are missing; sequencing was by immunoSEQ multiplex PCR. The repertoire includes 90,000 to 140,000 clones, around 72% of them detected once, and about 6% sits in the top ten. Source material: PBMCs. The receptors come from a male donor in good health and CMV-seronegative.

The chain uses TRBV7-8 and TRBJ2-2; 10 bases align to TRBD2. Trimming at V came to 2 bases and at J to 4 bases, leaving 10 bases not matched to a gene. Germline loops: CDR1 SGHVS, CDR2 FQNEAQ. The CDR3 length is 18 residues. CDR3: CASSLLTSSGSSTGELFF. The CDR3 bases are TGTGCCAGCAGCTTATTGACCTCTAGCGGGAGTTCCACCGGGGAGCTGTTTTTT. The full variable domain, rest sourced from reference TRBV7-8 and TRBJ2-2, is GAGVSQSPRYKVAKRGQDVALRCDPISGHVSLFWYQQALGQGPEFLTYFQNEAQLDKSGLPSDRFFAERPEGSVSTLKIQRTQQEDSAVYLCASSLLTSSGSSTGELFFGEGSRLTVL.

This clone was counted between two and nine times. The rearrangement links TRBV11-3 to TRBJ2-1; TRBD2 matches 14 bases. After removal of 4 bases from V and 6 bases from J, the junction contained 2 bases not matched to a gene. From germline, CDR1 is SGHNT and CDR2 YENEEA. The CDR3 is 15 residues long. The CDR3 DNA reads TGTGCCAGCAGCTCGGGACTAGCGGGAGCCAATGAGCAGTTCTTC. As protein: CASSSGLAGANEQFF.

CDR3 nucleotide sequence: TGTGCCAGCAGCCGCCCAAACGGACAGGGAAGAGGCGATGGCTACACCTTC. Translation: CASSRPNGQGRGDGYTF. V usage is TRBV5-4 and J usage is TRBJ1-2; 8 bases are a match to TRBD1. With 4 bases clipped from V and 6 bases from J, the junction kept 17 bases outside the gene matches. The CDR3 runs 17 residues. Germline V CDR1 and CDR2: SGHNT, YYREEE (reference sequence).

The genes are TRBV19 and TRBJ2-1, with TRBD2 matching 10 bases. J gave up 7 bases and V 2 bases, and 5 bases lay outside the gene matches. The CDR3 is 15 residues long. Per the germline V gene, CDR1 is LNHDA and CDR2 is SQIVND (reference sequence). CDR3 sequence (DNA): TGTGCCAGTAGTATAACTAGCGGGATGGGGAATGAGCAGTTCTTC. The encoded protein is CASSITSGMGNEQFF. Full variable domain (rest looked up from reference TRBV19 and TRBJ2-1): DGGITQSPKYLFRKEGQNVTLSCEQNLNHDAMYWYRQDPGQGLRLIYYSQIVNDFQKGDIAEGYSVSREKKESFPLTVTSAQKNPTAFYLCASSITSGMGNEQFFGPGTRLTVL.

CDR3 coding DNA: TGTGCCAGCAGCTCAAGACCGGGACAGGGGGATGAGACCCAGTACTTC. Its protein product is CASSSRPGQGDETQYF. The V gene is TRBV11-1, the J gene TRBJ2-5; TRBD1 matches at 11 bases. V was clipped by 4 bases and J by 5 bases; unmatched bases: 9. Germline loops: CDR1 SGHAT, CDR2 FQDESV (reference sequence). The CDR3 contains 16 residues.

This chain joins TRBV19 and TRBJ1-5; 8 bases map to TRBD1. CDR3 length: 16 amino acids. Germline V gene lookup returns CDR1 LNHDA and CDR2 SQIVND (reference sequence). V trimming: 3 bases; J trimming: 4 bases; junction bases outside the gene matches: 8. The CDR3 region has the DNA TGTGCCAGTAGTATTTTGCAGGGGGCAAGGAATCAGCCCCAGCATTTT. This gives the protein CASSILQGARNQPQHF.

J is TRBJ2-2 and V is TRBV7-7, with D possibly matching TRBD2 (6 bases). The CDR3 is made up of 14 amino acids. CDR1 and CDR2 from the germline V gene are SSHAT and FNYEAQ (reference sequence). Trimming cost V 5 bases and J 6 bases, with 13 bases left between them. The CDR3 DNA reads as TGTGCCAGCAGCCCATCTAGCGCCCCCGGGGAGCTGTTTTTT. It is translated as CASSPSSAPGELFF.

The chain is built from TRBV5-1 and TRBJ2-5; 7 bases are a match to TRBD1. Germline V CDR1 and CDR2: SGHRS, YFSETQ. V shed 2 bases, J shed 5 bases, and the junction held 6 bases outside the gene matches. The CDR3 runs 14 residues. The CDR3 DNA reads as TGCGCCAGCAGCTTCGGACAGGTGCGGGAGACCCAGTACTTC. As protein: CASSFGQVRETQYF.

This clone was observed a few times. CDR3 sequence reads: CASSGGTDTGELFF. The CDR3 region has the DNA TGTGCCAGCAGTGGGGGGACGGACACCGGGGAGCTGTTTTTT. The rearrangement joins TRBV6-5 to TRBJ2-2; D is possibly TRBD2 (6 bases). The germline V gene encodes CDR1 MNHEY and CDR2 SVGAGI. Trimming shortened V by 5 bases and J by 3 bases, and 10 bases separated the two germline ends. The length of the CDR3 is 14 residues.

The chain uses TRBV7-9 and TRBJ2-7, with D maybe TRBD2 (6 bases). From germline, CDR1 is SEHNR and CDR2 FQNEAQ (reference sequence). The V end was cut by 6 bases, the J end by 4 bases, with 13 bases between. The CDR3 loop spans 13 amino acids. The CDR3: CASRWEEGYEQYF. The CDR3 DNA follows: TGTGCCAGCAGGTGGGAGGAGGGTTACGAGCAGTACTTC.

The rearrangement uses TRBV9 and TRBJ2-2; 9 nucleotides align to TRBD2. Germline V gives CDR1 SGDLS, CDR2 YYNGEE. CDR3 length: 15 amino acids. The V segment lost 2 bases and the J segment 7 bases; nucleotides outside the gene matches: 6. CDR3 in amino acids: CASSVVAGVGGELFF. In nucleotides, the CDR3 is TGTGCCAGCAGCGTGGTAGCGGGAGTAGGCGGGGAGCTGTTTTTT.

This clone showed up just a few times. The chain employs TRBV7-8 and TRBJ1-1, with 7 bases identical to TRBD1. The CDR3 covers 14 residues. V gave up 7 bases and J gave up 4 bases; unmatched junction bases: 9. CDR1 is SGHVS, CDR2 FQNEAQ, per germline. The CDR3 protein is CASIRDAGGTEAFF. The CDR3 coding sequence is TGTGCCAGCATCAGAGACGCAGGGGGCACTGAAGCTTTCTTT.

V gene TRBV7-6 combines with J gene TRBJ1-5, with D possibly TRBD1 on 6 matching bases. The CDR3 runs to 15 residues. Trimming stripped 1 base from V and 6 bases from J, with 13 bases between. The germline V gene has CDR1 SGHVS and CDR2 FNYEAQ. The chain's CDR3 is CASSLGAGEGQPQHF. The CDR3 DNA sequence: TGTGCCAGCAGCTTAGGGGCAGGGGAAGGTCAGCCCCAGCATTTT.

The rearrangement uses TRBV5-4 and TRBJ1-6, with TRBD1 matching over 7 bases. Germline CDR1 and CDR2: SGHNT and YYREEE (reference sequence). With 4 bases clipped from V and 3 bases from J, the junction kept 4 bases outside the gene matches. This CDR3 is 15 amino acids long. CDR3 DNA: TGTGCCAGCAGCCCGGGACAGCTCTATAATTCACCCCTCCACTTT. This encodes CASSPGQLYNSPLHF.

This clone was seen at least ten times. This chain connects TRBV7-9 to TRBJ1-4; D gene uncertain. The CDR3 consists of 14 residues. Germline assignment: CDR1 SEHNR and CDR2 FQNEAQ (reference sequence). Trimming removed 5 bases from V and 0 bases from J, with 7 bases in between. CDR3 sequence reads: CASSTVATNEKLFF. Written as DNA, the CDR3 is TGTGCCAGCAGCACGGTTGCAACTAATGAAAAACTGTTTTTT.

This chain joins TRBV14 and TRBJ1-1; TRBD1 is a possible D gene (6 bases). The V gene lost 0 bases and the J gene lost 3 bases, with 8 bases spanning the gap. This CDR3 has 14 amino acids. CDR1 SGHDN and CDR2 FVKESK come from the germline V gene. DNA for the CDR3: TGTGCCAGCAGCCAAGACCCAGGGGACACTGAAGCTTTCTTT. Protein: CASSQDPGDTEAFF.

This chain links TRBV7-3 with TRBJ2-1; 8 bases align to TRBD2. The trim removed 2 bases at V and 3 bases at J, leaving 9 bases unmatched. This CDR3 has 17 residues. CDR1 SGHTA and CDR2 FQGTGA come from the germline V gene. The CDR3 is CASSLSGGAANYNEQFF. The CDR3 nucleotides are TGTGCCAGCAGCTTATCGGGGGGGGCAGCCAACTACAATGAGCAGTTCTTC.

The genes are TRBV6-1 and TRBJ2-5; 7 bases are shared with TRBD2. From germline, CDR1 is MNHNS and CDR2 SASEGT. The junction had 6 bases not matched to a gene; V was cut back by 4 bases and J by 7 bases. The length of the CDR3 is 13 residues. The CDR3 DNA follows: TGTGCCAGCAGTGGACTAGCTGGATGGACCCAGTACTTC. It yields the protein CASSGLAGWTQYF.